These 27 T cell receptor beta chains originate from one sample sequenced in a study of cytomegalovirus exposure and HLA in healthy donors. Amplification used 60 Vbeta primers and 13 Jbeta primers. Method: immunoSEQ multiplex PCR; TCRdb's copy keeps in-frame clones and lacks some. The sample yields around 130,000 clones, 70% to 90% seen once. The sample taken for sequencing was PBMCs. All receptors derive from a boy younger than 18 in good health and CMV-seronegative.

J is TRBJ1-5 and V is TRBV27; no definite D call. CDR1 and CDR2 from the germline V gene are MNHEY and SMNVEV (reference sequence). V shed 0 bases and J shed 4 bases, with 7 bases lying between them. The CDR3 consists of 14 residues. CDR3 DNA sequence: TGTGCCAGCAGTTTATCGGGCGAAAATCAGCCCCAGCATTTT. Its translation: CASSLSGENQPQHF.

Written as DNA, the CDR3 is TGTGCCAGCAGCTTCCGGACTAGCGGGGGGAATCGCACAGATACGCAGTATTTT. This sequence encodes CASSFRTSGGNRTDTQYF. The V and J genes are TRBV5-6 and TRBJ2-3; TRBD2 matches at 14 bases. The CDR3 is 18 amino acids. V was pared by 2 bases and J by 1 base, with 6 bases of the junction left unmatched. The germline V gene has CDR1 SGHDT and CDR2 YYEEEE.

This clone was picked up a small number of times. The chain links TRBV5-4 to TRBJ1-2, with 9 bases that match TRBD1. CDR3 length equals 15 residues. Trimming cost V 1 base and J 8 bases; bases outside gene matches: 9. Germline CDR1 SGHNT, CDR2 YYREEE (reference sequence). In nucleotides, the CDR3 is TGTGCCAGCAGCTTGTCGGGACAGGGAGAAAACGGCTACACCTTC. It translates to CASSLSGQGENGYTF.

J is TRBJ2-1 and V is TRBV4-2; TRBD2 matches at 14 bases. Germline CDR1 reads LGHNA; CDR2 reads YNFKEQ. With 1 base clipped from V and 5 bases from J, the junction kept 7 bases outside the gene matches. The CDR3 length is 18 residues. The CDR3 loop reads CASSQVDPGLAGDNEQFF. The CDR3 nucleotides are TGTGCCAGCAGCCAAGTTGATCCGGGACTAGCGGGAGACAATGAGCAGTTCTTC.

There are a few counts of this clone. The rearrangement joins TRBV7-6 to TRBJ2-7; 8 positions match TRBD1. V gave up 3 bases and J gave up 5 bases; unmatched junction bases: 3. The CDR3 extends over 13 amino acids. In germline, CDR1 is SGHVS, CDR2 FNYEAQ. This CDR3 is CASSFGQGNEQYF. The CDR3 nucleotides are TGTGCCAGCAGCTTTGGACAGGGAAACGAGCAGTACTTC.

The V call is TRBV2, the J call TRBJ2-2; unclear D gene. V lost 3 bases and J 7 bases, leaving 6 bases between the germline ends. Germline CDR1 reads SNHLY; CDR2 reads FYNNEI. The CDR3 totals 12 residues. CDR3 in DNA: TGTGCCAGCAGTGATATCTTCGGGGAGCTGTTTTTT. The encoded protein is CASSDIFGELFF.

V gene TRBV5-4 combines with J gene TRBJ2-7; 11 bases are a match to TRBD1. This CDR3 is 15 amino acids long. Unmatched junction bases numbered 6, after V lost 2 bases and J lost 5 bases. Per germline, CDR1 SGHNT and CDR2 YYREEE (reference sequence). CDR3 nucleotides: TGTGCCAGCAGCTTTTGGACAGGGGGCAAAAACGAGCAGTACTTC. This codes for CASSFWTGGKNEQYF.

J is TRBJ1-2 and V is TRBV18; TRBD1 matches at 7 bases. The junction had 8 bases not matched to a gene; V was cut back by 3 bases and J by 4 bases. The CDR3 has 15 amino acids. Per the germline V gene, CDR1 is KGHSH and CDR2 is LQKENI. The CDR3 DNA follows: TGTGCCAGCTCACCGACGGGACAGACGGTCTATGGCTACACCTTC. Translating gives CASSPTGQTVYGYTF.

The genes are TRBV5-4 and TRBJ1-1; perhaps TRBD1 as D (6 bases). The germline CDR1 and CDR2 sequences are SGHNT and YYREEE (reference sequence). V lost 2 bases, J lost 0 bases, and 14 bases lay in between. CDR3 size: 16 residues. For the CDR3, the DNA is TGTGCCAGCAGCTTTACTGGGAGGGGGATGAACACTGAAGCTTTCTTT. Translated, it gives CASSFTGRGMNTEAFF. Looking up the rest from reference TRBV5-4 and TRBJ1-1 gives the full variable domain: ETGVTQSPTHLIKTRGQQVTLRCSSQSGHNTVSWYQQALGQGPQFIFQYYREEENGRGNFPPRFSGLQFPNYSSELNVNALELDDSALYLCASSFTGRGMNTEAFFGQGTRLTVV.

The V call is TRBV5-1, the J call TRBJ2-3, with D uncertain. CDR1 SGHRS and CDR2 YFSETQ come from the germline V gene. CDR3 length: 14 residues. V lost 4 bases to trimming and J lost 0 bases, with 9 bases between them. This CDR3 is CASSQFTSTDTQYF. CDR3 in DNA: TGCGCCAGCAGCCAATTCACTAGCACAGATACGCAGTATTTT.

V and J are TRBV7-2 and TRBJ2-1; 7 bases are shared with TRBD1. Germline CDR1 reads SGHTA; CDR2 reads FQGNSA. Trimming at V came to 1 base and at J to 6 bases, leaving 6 bases not matched to a gene. The CDR3 is 15 residues long. The CDR3 loop reads CASSLGQGFGNEQFF. The CDR3 DNA sequence: TGTGCCAGCAGCTTAGGACAGGGTTTCGGCAATGAGCAGTTCTTC.

The chain has TRBV5-1 and TRBJ1-5, with D tentatively TRBD1 (5 bases). CDR1 SGHRS and CDR2 YFSETQ come from the germline V gene. Between the trimmed V and J ends, which lost 0 bases and 6 bases, there was a span of 10 bases. This CDR3 is 14 amino acids long. CDR3 sequence (DNA): TGCGCCAGCAGCTTGGGACAGTTTGGTCAGCCCCAGCATTTT. Protein: CASSLGQFGQPQHF.

The rearrangement uses TRBV5-4 and TRBJ2-3; D remains unclear. Between the trimmed V and J ends, which lost 0 bases and 4 bases, there was a span of 6 bases. Germline V gene data show CDR1 as SGHNT and CDR2 as YYREEE (reference sequence). CDR3 length: 13 residues. CDR3 nucleotide sequence: TGTGCCAGCAGCTTGGGAGCCTCAGATACGCAGTATTTT. This gives the protein CASSLGASDTQYF.

V gene TRBV29-1 combines with J gene TRBJ2-1; perhaps TRBD2 as D (6 bases). In germline, CDR1 is SQVTM, CDR2 ANQGSEA. This CDR3 is 12 amino acids long. Trimming removed 7 bases at V and 9 bases at J, with 16 bases between. This CDR3 is CSAVGGSSEQFF. The CDR3 DNA reads as TGCAGCGCTGTTGGAGGGTCTAGTGAGCAGTTCTTC.

V and J are TRBV5-1 and TRBJ2-1, with 11 bases that match TRBD1. Trimming cost V 4 bases and J 6 bases; bases outside gene matches: 9. The germline V gene encodes CDR1 SGHRS and CDR2 YFSETQ. CDR3 length: 16 residues. The CDR3: CASSPTGQGALNEQFF. CDR3 in DNA: TGCGCCAGCAGCCCAACAGGACAGGGGGCTCTCAATGAGCAGTTCTTC.

The V and J genes are TRBV19 and TRBJ1-4, with a weak D call TRBD1 (6 bases). This CDR3 has 18 amino acids. Germline V lookup: CDR1 LNHDA, CDR2 SQIVND (reference sequence). Trimming left V 0 bases short and J 3 bases short, with 17 bases between. The CDR3 sequence is CASSIDGLGALANEKLFF. CDR3 nucleotide sequence: TGTGCCAGTAGTATAGACGGCTTGGGGGCTCTGGCTAATGAAAAACTGTTTTTT.

The chain joins TRBV4-3 to TRBJ1-5, with a tentative D call TRBD1 (6 bases). Germline CDR1 and CDR2: LGHNA and YSLEER. CDR3 length: 14 residues. The germline V and J ends were trimmed by 0 bases and 6 bases, with 9 bases remaining between them. DNA for the CDR3: TGCGCCAGCAGCCAAGAGGCAGGGGCTCAGCCCCAGCATTTT. This gives the protein CASSQEAGAQPQHF.

The J gene is TRBJ2-1, the V gene TRBV5-4, with 9 bases identical to TRBD2. The trim removed 0 bases at V and 7 bases at J, leaving 5 bases unmatched. Germline CDR1 and CDR2: SGHNT and YYREEE (reference sequence). The CDR3 extends over 15 amino acids. The CDR3 DNA reads as TGTGCCAGCAGCTTGGTAAAGCGGGGGGTTAATGAGCAGTTCTTC. Protein: CASSLVKRGVNEQFF. The whole variable domain, filled in from reference TRBV5-4 and TRBJ2-1, reads ETGVTQSPTHLIKTRGQQVTLRCSSQSGHNTVSWYQQALGQGPQFIFQYYREEENGRGNFPPRFSGLQFPNYSSELNVNALELDDSALYLCASSLVKRGVNEQFFGPGTRLTVL.

J is TRBJ1-5 and V is TRBV27; 11 nucleotides match TRBD1. The germline V gene has CDR1 MNHEY and CDR2 SMNVEV (reference sequence). This CDR3 has 15 residues. Trimming took 5 bases from V and 4 from J; bases not matched to a gene: 4. In nucleotides, the CDR3 is TGTGCCAGCAGTCCTGGGACAGGGGGAAATCAGCCCCAGCATTTT. It yields the protein CASSPGTGGNQPQHF.

The chain has TRBV5-4 and TRBJ1-1, with D maybe TRBD1 (6 bases). The V end was cut by 2 bases, the J end by 4 bases, with 12 bases between. The CDR3 extends over 14 amino acids. Germline values: CDR1 SGHNT, CDR2 YYREEE (reference sequence). DNA for the CDR3: TGTGCCAGCAGCTTCGACAGGCCGGGCACTGAAGCTTTCTTT. Protein: CASSFDRPGTEAFF.

This clone showed up just a few times. This chain links TRBV4-1 with TRBJ1-2; no reliable D call. Germline CDR1 MGHRA, CDR2 YSYEKL. Trimming stripped 0 bases from V and 0 bases from J, with 11 bases between. The CDR3 is 16 residues long. DNA for the CDR3: TGCGCCAGCAGCCAAGAACCGTACAGCTCTAACTATGGCTACACCTTC. Protein product: CASSQEPYSSNYGYTF.

The chain employs TRBV7-9 and TRBJ2-5; TRBD2 matches 8 bases. Germline-derived CDR1 and CDR2 are SEHNR and FQNEAQ (reference sequence). Trimming cost V 3 bases and J 5 bases; bases outside gene matches: 11. This CDR3 is built from 16 residues. The CDR3 DNA is TGTGCCAGCAGCTTCCCCATGATAGCGGGGTATGAGACCCAGTACTTC. Encoded protein: CASSFPMIAGYETQYF.

The count of this clone is one. The rearrangement joins TRBV7-2 to TRBJ2-2; a weak D match, TRBD2 (5 bases). This CDR3 spans 13 amino acids. V lost 5 bases and J 7 bases, leaving 11 bases between the germline ends. Germline CDR1 is SGHTA and CDR2 is FQGNSA. In DNA form, the CDR3 reads TGTGCCAGCAGCCCCCGTGAGGGCGGGGAGCTGTTTTTT. Its translation: CASSPREGGELFF.

The V gene is TRBV4-1, the J gene TRBJ2-3, with 7 bases fitting TRBD1. The length of the CDR3 is 15 residues. Germline lookup yields CDR1 MGHRA and CDR2 YSYEKL. V lost 3 bases, J lost 0 bases, and 3 bases stayed unmatched. Here the CDR3 reads CASSHPGQSTDTQYF. Here the CDR3 DNA reads TGCGCCAGCAGCCACCCGGGACAGAGCACAGATACGCAGTATTTT.

The chain uses TRBV5-4 and TRBJ2-5; D is possibly TRBD2 (6 bases). CDR1 is SGHNT, CDR2 YYREEE, per germline (reference sequence). Trimming pared 0 bases from V and 1 base from J, leaving 13 bases between. The CDR3 length is 16 residues. The CDR3 sequence is CASSLAAGRPQETQYF. For the CDR3, the DNA is TGTGCCAGCAGCTTGGCCGCAGGGAGGCCCCAAGAGACCCAGTACTTC.

This clone was found a few times. The chain employs TRBV6-4 and TRBJ1-1; D is unresolved. This CDR3 contains 14 residues. Trimming shortened V by 0 bases and J by 3 bases, and 8 bases separated the two germline ends. CDR1 is MRHNA, CDR2 SNTAGT, per germline. The CDR3 loop reads CASSDSTGYTEAFF. CDR3 DNA: TGTGCCAGCAGTGACTCGACCGGGTACACTGAAGCTTTCTTT.

This chain links TRBV5-1 with TRBJ1-1, with 9 bases that match TRBD1. Germline values: CDR1 SGHRS, CDR2 YFSETQ. The junction had 7 bases not matched to a gene; V was cut back by 4 bases and J by 3 bases. The length of the CDR3 is 15 residues. CDR3 in amino acids: CASSATGGKDTEAFF. DNA of the CDR3: TGCGCCAGCAGCGCGACAGGGGGGAAGGACACTGAAGCTTTCTTT.